What follows are 16 T cell receptor beta chains derived from one specimen sequenced in a study of identical twins. TCRdb passed the 5' RACE reads through MiXCR, listing each CDR3 protein once. Of some 1,600,000 distinct CDR3 sequences in the sample, about 32% were seen once. Sample: cord blood. The receptor set was obtained from a newborn girl in good health.

This clonotype was detected only a few times. The CDR3 nucleotides read TGTGCCAGCAGGCCCGAGCGTCTAGGAACTGAAGCTTTCTTT. This translates into CASRPERLGTEAFF. This chain connects TRBV6-5 to TRBJ1-1; no firm D call. This CDR3 region has 14 residues. V shed 6 bases and J shed 5 bases, with 16 bases lying between them. The germline V gene encodes CDR1 MNHEY and CDR2 SVGAGI.

The chain is built from TRBV19 and TRBJ2-5; the match to TRBD2 covers 13 bases. CDR1 is LNHDA and CDR2 is SQIVND in the germline V gene (reference sequence). This CDR3 is built from 16 residues. V lost 4 bases and J lost 11; bases outside the gene matches: 13. The CDR3, as DNA: TGTGCCAGTAGTACCGATGGGACTAGCGGGAAGGGTGAGCAGTACTTC. Translating it yields CASSTDGTSGKGEQYF.

This clonotype was observed at least ten times. The gene calls are TRBV29-1 and TRBJ2-5; D remains unclear. The CDR3 contains 13 residues. The germline CDR1 and CDR2 sequences are SQVTM and ANQGSEA. The germline V and J ends were trimmed by 3 bases and 0 bases, with 8 bases remaining between them. The DNA of the CDR3 is TGCAGCGTTGAGCCGACTCACCAAGAGACCCAGTACTTC. This encodes CSVEPTHQETQYF.

The CDR3 bases are TGTGCCAGCAGCTTGGGACCTCCACCGACGGGCTATGGCTACACCTTC. Amino acids: CASSLGPPPTGYGYTF. The chain joins TRBV5-5 to TRBJ1-2, with D uncertain. CDR3 length: 16 amino acids. Trimming removed 0 bases at V and 4 bases at J, with 16 bases between. Germline values: CDR1 SGHKS, CDR2 YYEKEE (reference sequence).

This chain uses TRBV7-6 with TRBJ2-2; 9 positions agree with TRBD1. The germline V gene has CDR1 SGHVS and CDR2 FNYEAQ. The CDR3 totals 17 residues. V shed 3 bases, J shed 2 bases, and the junction held 7 bases outside the gene matches. CDR3 coding DNA: TGTGCCAGCAGCTTGGCAAAGGACAGGGGTAACACCGGGGAGCTGTTTTTT. This translates into CASSLAKDRGNTGELFF.

The chain recombines TRBV20-1 with TRBJ2-3; 10 bases are shared with TRBD2. J lost 6 bases, V lost 5 bases, and 8 bases had no gene match. Germline V gives CDR1 DFQATT, CDR2 SNEGSKA (reference sequence). The CDR3 has 14 amino acids. The CDR3 bases are TGCAGTGCTCTTCCGGGACTAGCGCCCGATACGCAGTATTTT. Its protein is CSALPGLAPDTQYF.

This clonotype was observed a handful of times. This chain connects TRBV5-6 to TRBJ1-2; no clear D. The CDR3 has 14 residues. V lost 0 bases to trimming and J lost 7 bases, with 13 bases between them. Germline CDR1 SGHDT, CDR2 YYEEEE. CDR3: CASSLVVTKSGYTF. In DNA, the CDR3 is TGTGCCAGCAGCTTGGTAGTAACGAAAAGTGGCTACACCTTC. Supplemented by reference TRBV5-6 and TRBJ1-2, the full variable domain reads DAGVTQSPTHLIKTRGQQVTLRCSPKSGHDTVSWYQQALGQGPQFIFQYYEEEERQRGNFPDRFSGHQFPNYSSELNVNALLLGDSALYLCASSLVVTKSGYTFGSGTRLTVV.

Regarding this clonotype: A much larger clone differs from this one at a single base, so this may be a read error. The chain uses TRBV29-1 and TRBJ2-1; D might be TRBD2 (5 bases). Germline V gene data show CDR1 as SQVTM and CDR2 as ANQGSEA. This CDR3 has 10 residues. Trimming pared 4 bases from V and 13 bases from J, leaving 11 bases between. CDR3 coding DNA: TGCAGCGTTGTTGGGGAGACCCAGTTCTTC. As protein: CSVVGETQFF.

The J gene is TRBJ1-2, the V gene TRBV15; D is perhaps TRBD1 (6 bases). V was clipped by 9 bases and J by 4 bases, with 21 bases between them. Germline-derived CDR1 and CDR2 are LNHNV and YYDKDF (reference sequence). CDR3 size: 15 residues. DNA of the CDR3: TGTGCCACATCCCGGCGGGGGGCGCAGGGCTATGGCTACACCTTC. This gives the protein CATSRRGAQGYGYTF.

This clonotype has only a few counts. The rearrangement links TRBV12-3 or TRBV12-4 to TRBJ1-1, with 8 bases lining up with TRBD1. V was pared by 4 bases and J by 5 bases, with 9 bases of the junction left unmatched. The CDR3 covers 15 residues. CDR3 coding DNA: TGTGCCAGCAGTTCGAGGACAGGGAGAGGGACTGAAGCTTTCTTT. As protein: CASSSRTGRGTEAFF.

V gene TRBV2 combines with J gene TRBJ2-1, with D possibly called TRBD1 or TRBD2 (5 bases each). Looked up from germline, CDR1 is SNHLY and CDR2 is FYNNEI. The CDR3 runs to 14 residues. V lost 2 bases and J 15 bases, leaving 20 bases between the germline ends. CDR3 sequence reads: CASSEKGRDPARFF. The CDR3 DNA follows: TGTGCCAGCAGTGAAAAGGGCCGGGACCCAGCCCGGTTCTTC.

This clonotype was seen only a few times. The chain links TRBV29-1 to TRBJ2-3; D unresolved. Deletions cut 7 bases from V and 4 bases from J, with 21 bases between. The CDR3 length is 15 residues. Germline-derived CDR1 and CDR2 are SQVTM and ANQGSEA. The CDR3 DNA follows: TGCAGCGGCCTTCATGGACCCAAAAACCCAGATACGCAGTATTTT. Its protein product is CSGLHGPKNPDTQYF.

This sequence joins TRBV11-3 and TRBJ2-1; TRBD2 agrees at 13 bases. Germline assignment: CDR1 SGHNT and CDR2 YENEEA. The CDR3 is made up of 16 amino acids. V dropped 4 bases and J dropped 8; count of bases not matched to a gene: 8. This chain's CDR3 is CASSSPTSGRNDEQFF. The CDR3 DNA reads TGTGCCAGCAGCTCCCCGACTAGCGGGAGGAACGATGAGCAGTTCTTC.

This clonotype was found a few times. The chain recombines TRBV20-1 with TRBJ2-3, with a tentative D call TRBD2 (5 bases). The CDR3 consists of 14 residues. Germline CDR1 is DFQATT and CDR2 is SNEGSKA (reference sequence). V lost 2 bases, J lost 5 bases, and 14 bases lay in between. The CDR3: CSARWRVARDTQYF. The CDR3, as DNA: TGCAGTGCTAGATGGCGGGTGGCAAGAGATACGCAGTATTTT.

This clonotype was counted ten times or more. The chain recombines TRBV29-1 with TRBJ2-1; perhaps D is TRBD1 or TRBD2 (5 bases each). Trimming removed 1 base at V and 8 bases at J, with 9 bases between. The CDR3 loop spans 12 amino acids. Germline V gene sequence: CDR1 SQVTM, CDR2 ANQGSEA. Here the CDR3 reads CSVEGGWDEQFF. CDR3 nucleotide sequence: TGCAGCGTTGAAGGGGGGTGGGATGAGCAGTTCTTC.

This chain links TRBV12-5 with TRBJ2-1, with 9 bases that match TRBD1. The CDR3 contains 16 residues. With 2 bases clipped from V and 5 bases from J, the junction kept 7 bases outside the gene matches. Germline assignment: CDR1 LGHNT and CDR2 FRNRAP. CDR3: CASGLTPQGAHNEQFF. As DNA, the CDR3 is TGTGCTAGTGGTTTGACCCCACAGGGGGCCCACAATGAGCAGTTCTTC.